Here is one T cell receptor (beta chain) with its context. Looked up from germline, CDR1 is SGHDT and CDR2 is YYEEEE. Trimming took off 1 base at V and 6 bases at J, with 17 bases between the two ends. There are 15 residues in the CDR3. Treatment meaning: randomized to nivolumab then ipilimumab (arm A) or the reverse (arm B). The method was immunoSEQ multiplex PCR; TCRdb's version includes in-frame clones alone and lacks a portion of them. The sample has 25,000 to 30,000 clones, 83% seen once. The sample comes from a study of sequential checkpoint blockade in melanoma. The overall study: Arm A got nivolumab then ipilimumab; arm B the reverse, 1:1. Both treatment sequences were followed by maintenance nivolumab.

This sequence originates from a human donor with melanoma. V usage is TRBV5-6 and J usage is TRBJ2-7, with D hard to call. The sample here was CD8+ T cells sorted from blood (inferred from file names), taken from a patient given nivolumab and ipilimumab in sequence. The CDR3 spells CASSLRLGWLGEQYF. The CDR3 region has the DNA TGTGCCAGCAGCTTGCGGTTGGGCTGGCTCGGCGAGCAGTACTTC.